The source of this T cell receptor beta chain is a study of T cell responses to AZD1222 COVID-19 vaccine. J lost 3 bases, V lost 5 bases, and 11 bases had no gene match. This CDR3 is built from 18 residues. The germline gives CDR1 SGHNT, CDR2 YENEEA. In the case of this clone: Its target is not known.

Assay used: immunoSEQ multiplex PCR; TCRdb lists only in-frame clones, some missing. This sample has some 120,000 clones, with about 90% found just once. Study-level points and caveats: Most donors were white British, females outnumbered males, and clonal diversity was possibly underestimated. Receipt of two AZD1222 doses was followed by a rise in Spike-specific TCR breadth and depth.

Doses given second, at about 4 or about 12 weeks, were pooled. The source was peripheral blood, collected 28 days after the second AZD1222 dose. V is TRBV11-3 and J is TRBJ2-6, with 9 bases fitting TRBD1. The sequence was collected from an adult who received the AZD1222 COVID-19 vaccine. DNA of the CDR3: TGTGCCAGCAGCCTCCGGACAGGGGAAAGAGGTGGGGCCAACGTCCTGACTTTC. This gives the protein CASSLRTGERGGANVLTF.